The 12 T cell receptor beta chains presented below share a single source sample, sequenced in a study of glioma-infiltrating T cells. The iRepertoire nested amplicon-rescue multiplex PCR amplified TCR alpha and beta CDR3s from RNA. MiXCR was run by TCRdb on the multiplex PCR reads, yielding one entry per CDR3 protein. The table has 84,000 or so distinct CDR3 sequences, 20% to 25% seen once. The material sequenced was glioma tissue, nonneoplastic brain tissue, or PBMCs (not recorded which). These receptors came from a human donor with low-grade glioma or glioblastoma, undergoing nonglioma brain surgery, or in good health (not recorded which).

The genes are TRBV3-1 and TRBJ1-6; D possibly corresponds to TRBD1 (5 bases). The CDR3 runs 18 residues. V lost 4 bases and J 7 bases, leaving 23 bases between the germline ends. Germline values: CDR1 LGHDT, CDR2 YNNKEL (reference sequence). CDR3 nucleotides: TGTGCCAGCAGCCCACCCCTGGGGGGTACGGGCCGCAATTCACCCCTCCACTTT. Amino acid sequence: CASSPPLGGTGRNSPLHF.

This clonotype was counted ten times or more. This rearrangement joins TRBV19 to TRBJ1-4, with D tentatively TRBD1 (5 bases). This CDR3 comprises 15 residues. V was pared by 3 bases and J by 8 bases, with 16 bases between. The V gene's germline CDR1 is LNHDA and CDR2 SQIVND (reference sequence). As DNA, the CDR3 is TGTGCCAGTAGTATGTCGGGACTCGGGAGAGAAAAACTGTTTTTT. This encodes CASSMSGLGREKLFF.

The chain couples TRBV2 to TRBJ2-7; 8 positions agree with TRBD1. Germline CDR1 is SNHLY and CDR2 is FYNNEI. V was pared by 1 base and J by 4 bases, with 6 bases of the junction left unmatched. This CDR3 is built from 15 residues. CDR3 DNA sequence: TGTGCCAGCAGTGAAGTCCCAGGGGGCGGGTACGAGCAGTACTTC. Translating gives CASSEVPGGGYEQYF.

In its sample, this clonotype is medium-sized. The chain has TRBV20-1 and TRBJ2-7; TRBD1 matches 9 bases. The ends lost 6 bases at V and 5 bases at J; junction bases unmatched: 14. Per germline, CDR1 DFQATT and CDR2 SNEGSKA (reference sequence). The CDR3 contains 15 residues. This CDR3 is CSAGRGQGIVDEQYF. The CDR3 DNA follows: TGCAGTGCCGGCAGGGGACAGGGTATTGTGGACGAGCAGTACTTC.

In regard to this clonotype: This may arise from a read error, as a much more abundant clone is one base away. Since the CDR3 does not end with the conserved phenylalanine or tryptophan, this likely comes from a read error. This chain links TRBV10-3 with TRBJ2-1; 10 bases match TRBD2. V lost 0 bases to trimming and J lost 9 bases; unmatched junction nucleotides: 20. The CDR3 covers 20 residues. Germline lookup yields CDR1 ENHRY and CDR2 SYGVKD. The CDR3 protein is CAISESVERSGLAGEGEQFS. In nucleotides, the CDR3 is TGTGCCATCAGTGAGTCAGTCGAAAGGAGCGGGCTAGCGGGAGAAGGTGAGCAGTTCTCC.

This clonotype was found a few times. The rearrangement uses TRBV7-9 and TRBJ2-3; D is uncertain. The CDR3 has 14 residues. Germline CDR1 SEHNR, CDR2 FQNEAQ (reference sequence). V was trimmed by 2 bases and J by 2 bases, leaving 8 bases between them. CDR3 amino acids: CASSLLEVTDTQYF. The CDR3 bases are TGTGCCAGCAGCTTATTGGAAGTCACAGATACGCAGTATTTT.

This clonotype was observed at least ten times. V usage is TRBV6-1 and J usage is TRBJ2-3; tentatively, D is TRBD2 (5 bases). The V gene lost 7 bases and the J gene lost 4 bases, with 12 bases spanning the gap. The CDR3 length is 13 residues. Germline V gives CDR1 MNHNS, CDR2 SASEGT. CDR3 coding DNA: TGTGCCAGCACAGTGGGAGTAGCAGATACGCAGTATTTT. It yields the protein CASTVGVADTQYF.

This clonotype was found once. J is TRBJ2-7 and V is TRBV20-1; D is possibly TRBD2 (5 bases). The CDR3 extends over 14 amino acids. V was clipped by 3 bases and J by 4 bases, with 16 bases between them. Germline CDR1 is DFQATT and CDR2 is SNEGSKA (reference sequence). The CDR3 sequence is CSARRAWGRYEQYF. CDR3 DNA: TGCAGTGCTAGGAGGGCATGGGGAAGGTACGAGCAGTACTTC.

This rearrangement joins TRBV5-1 to TRBJ2-7, with a possible D match to TRBD1 (6 bases). Germline-derived CDR1 and CDR2 are SGHRS and YFSETQ. Trimming shortened V by 4 bases and J by 0 bases, and 17 bases separated the two germline ends. The CDR3 totals 16 residues. The CDR3 coding sequence is TGCGCCAGCAGCCCCTTGGGGACAAGGAGCTCCTACGAGCAGTACTTC. Translation gives CASSPLGTRSSYEQYF.

This clonotype was counted ten times or more. This chain joins TRBV10-3 and TRBJ2-7; 9 bases agree with TRBD1. V lost 2 bases and J lost 4; bases outside the gene matches: 3. Germline V gene lookup returns CDR1 ENHRY and CDR2 SYGVKD. This CDR3 has 14 residues. In DNA, the CDR3 is TGTGCCATCAGTGAGACAGGGGGCGCATACGAGCAGTACTTC. As protein: CAISETGGAYEQYF.

This clonotype was seen more than once but under ten times. The J gene is TRBJ1-1, the V gene TRBV5-6, with 7 bases fitting TRBD1. CDR1 SGHDT and CDR2 YYEEEE come from the germline V gene. Trimming cost V 2 bases and J 5 bases; bases outside gene matches: 15. The CDR3 length is 17 residues. The CDR3 protein is CASSFPSSRRGGTEAFF. Here the CDR3 DNA reads TGTGCCAGCAGCTTCCCCTCGTCGCGCAGGGGGGGAACTGAAGCTTTCTTT.

In its sample, this clonotype was seen many times. V gene TRBV20-1 combines with J gene TRBJ1-6, with 7 bases identical to TRBD1. The CDR3 is 13 amino acids. In germline, CDR1 is DFQATT, CDR2 SNEGSKA (reference sequence). Trimming at V came to 2 bases and at J to 8 bases, leaving 3 bases not matched to a gene. The chain's CDR3 is CSARTGAYSPLHF. CDR3 coding DNA: TGCAGTGCTAGAACAGGGGCGTATTCACCCCTCCACTTT.